The source of this T cell receptor (beta chain) is a study of shared clonotypes between healthy human individuals. Study-wide context: Per donor, three plates held CD4 naive cells, three held CD4 memory, two held CD8 naive and one held CD8 memory.

Trimming took 1 base from V and 1 from J; bases not matched to a gene: 10. The CDR3 has 17 amino acids. In germline, CDR1 is LNHNV, CDR2 YYDKDF (reference sequence). The investigators split CD4+ cells into a CD45RA+ naive subset and a CD45RA-negative memory subset. The method was immunoSEQ multiplex PCR; TCRdb's version includes in-frame clones alone and lacks a portion of them. The sample comprises around 510,000 clones, 95% to 96% of which are singletons, and 0.05% to 0.08% rests with the top ten. What was sequenced was naive CD4+ T cells sorted from blood. Specified subset: CD45RA+ positively selected. The clonotype comes from a woman between 25 and 40 years old in good health. The rearrangement joins TRBV15 to TRBJ2-7; 7 bases agree with TRBD2. The CDR3 sequence is CATSRVIGTGGSYEQYF. The CDR3, as DNA: TGTGCCACCAGCAGAGTTATCGGGACGGGAGGTTCCTACGAGCAGTACTTC.